Below, 16 T cell receptor beta chains from the same sample are listed, as sequenced in a study of cytomegalovirus exposure and HLA in healthy donors. The primer mix had 60 Vbeta and 13 Jbeta primers. The repertoire was sequenced with immunoSEQ multiplex PCR; TCRdb's copy has only in-frame clones and lacks some. The sample lists about 180,000 clones; less than 85% were seen once. The sequenced material came from PBMCs. These receptors all stem from a man aged 35 to 55 in good health and CMV-seronegative.

The rearrangement joins TRBV19 to TRBJ2-3; D perhaps matches TRBD2 (6 bases). This CDR3 contains 13 residues. CDR1 LNHDA and CDR2 SQIVND come from the germline V gene (reference sequence). V gave up 8 bases and J gave up 0 bases, with 9 bases separating them. DNA for the CDR3: TGTGCCAGTCGGAGGGGTAGCACAGATACGCAGTATTTT. Protein: CASRRGSTDTQYF.

This clone is a singleton in its sample. The chain joins TRBV7-2 to TRBJ2-5; unclear D gene. Trimming stripped 5 bases from V and 4 bases from J, with 14 bases between. Germline assignment: CDR1 SGHTA and CDR2 FQGNSA. This CDR3 is 14 amino acids long. For the CDR3, the DNA is TGTGCCAGCAGCGCCTACGGTAATGGAGAGACCCAGTACTTC. Translated, it gives CASSAYGNGETQYF. Supplemented by reference TRBV7-2 and TRBJ2-5, the full variable domain reads GAGVSQSPSNKVTEKGKDVELRCDPISGHTALYWYRQSLGQGLEFLIYFQGNSAPDKSGLPSDRFSAERTGGSVSTLTIQRTQQEDSAVYLCASSAYGNGETQYFGPGTRLLVL.

This rearrangement joins TRBV6-5 to TRBJ2-7; the D is unclear. The CDR3 is made up of 13 amino acids. Looked up from germline, CDR1 is MNHEY and CDR2 is SVGAGI. With 2 bases removed from V and 0 bases from J, the gap between germline ends came to 5 bases. This CDR3 reads CASSYTFSYEQYF. CDR3 in DNA: TGTGCCAGCAGTTACACTTTCTCCTACGAGCAGTACTTC.

The CDR3 spells CASRSGLAFSEQFF. In DNA form, the CDR3 reads TGTGCCAGCAGGTCGGGACTAGCGTTCAGTGAGCAGTTCTTC. This chain joins TRBV7-2 and TRBJ2-1, with 10 nucleotides matching TRBD2. V shed 6 bases and J 9 bases; nucleotides not matched to a gene: 8. Germline V gene sequence: CDR1 SGHTA, CDR2 FQGNSA. The CDR3 consists of 14 residues.

The genes are TRBV21-1 and TRBJ1-4; the table names TRBD1, a call not compared with the DNA. TRBV21-1 is reported as a pseudogene. This CDR3 is 16 amino acids long. The DNA of the CDR3 is TGTGCCAGCAGCATTTCGAGGGGGATTTGGAGTGAAAAACTGTTTTTT. Protein sequence: CASSISRGIWSEKLFF.

The chain recombines TRBV15 with TRBJ1-2; a weak D match, TRBD1 (6 bases). The CDR3 loop spans 16 amino acids. V lost 3 bases and J lost 4, with 18 bases in between. Germline CDR1 reads LNHNV; CDR2 reads YYDKDF (reference sequence). The CDR3 reads CATSRAQRGRLYGYTF. In DNA, the CDR3 is TGTGCCACCAGCAGGGCCCAAAGGGGGAGACTCTATGGCTACACCTTC.

The rearrangement joins TRBV10-1 to TRBJ2-1, with D hard to call. Germline V gene data show CDR1 as WNHNN and CDR2 as SYGVQD (reference sequence). V lost 8 bases and J lost 0, with 11 bases in between. There are 14 residues in the CDR3. CDR3 sequence: CASAAGGSYNEQFF. DNA for the CDR3: TGCGCCAGCGCGGCCGGCGGCTCCTACAATGAGCAGTTCTTC.

V gene TRBV10-3 combines with J gene TRBJ1-2; D gene uncertain. Per the germline V gene, CDR1 is ENHRY and CDR2 is SYGVKD. Trimming removed 3 bases from V and 4 bases from J, with 15 bases in between. The CDR3 totals 15 residues. CDR3 bases: TGTGCCATCAGTGATGGACTTTCCCCCCGCTATGGCTACACCTTC. Its translation is CAISDGLSPRYGYTF.

The CDR3 here is CASSIRTARIYEQYF. The CDR3 region has the DNA TGTGCCAGTAGTATCAGGACAGCGAGAATCTACGAGCAGTACTTC. The V gene is TRBV19, the J gene TRBJ2-7; perhaps TRBD1 as D (6 bases). Germline CDR1 and CDR2: LNHDA and SQIVND (reference sequence). This CDR3 comprises 15 residues. V was cut by 3 bases and J by 3 bases, with 15 bases left in between.

The chain uses TRBV6-5 and TRBJ2-7, with no clear D. This CDR3 has 13 amino acids. The germline V gene has CDR1 MNHEY and CDR2 SVGAGI. V shed 6 bases and J shed 0 bases, with 9 bases lying between them. The CDR3 loop is CASRRQDSYEQYF. The CDR3 coding sequence is TGTGCCAGCAGACGGCAGGACTCCTACGAGCAGTACTTC.

A note on this clone: The sample has other DNA sequences that encode this CDR3 too. The chain uses TRBV7-2 and TRBJ2-7; 14 nucleotides match TRBD2. Germline assignment: CDR1 SGHTA and CDR2 FQGNSA. This CDR3 has 16 residues. After removal of 3 bases from V and 3 bases from J, the junction contained 4 bases not matched to a gene. The CDR3 region is CASSLAGTSGGYEQYF. The CDR3 DNA is TGTGCCAGCAGCTTGGCCGGGACTAGCGGGGGCTACGAGCAGTACTTC. The full variable domain, with the rest looked up from reference TRBV7-2 and TRBJ2-7, is GAGVSQSPSNKVTEKGKDVELRCDPISGHTALYWYRQSLGQGLEFLIYFQGNSAPDKSGLPSDRFSAERTGGSVSTLTIQRTQQEDSAVYLCASSLAGTSGGYEQYFGPGTRLTVT.

The sample holds a few counts of this clone. The chain links TRBV15 to TRBJ2-5; 7 nucleotides agree with TRBD1. The CDR3 has 15 amino acids. Per the germline V gene, CDR1 is LNHNV and CDR2 is YYDKDF (reference sequence). The trim removed 0 bases at V and 0 bases at J, leaving 1 base unmatched. The CDR3 sequence is CATSRDQGDQETQYF. The CDR3 DNA reads as TGTGCCACCAGCAGAGATCAGGGGGACCAAGAGACCCAGTACTTC.

The chain recombines TRBV18 with TRBJ1-2, with 10 bases fitting TRBD1. V gave up 5 bases and J gave up 3 bases; unmatched junction bases: 9. CDR3 length: 16 amino acids. Germline values: CDR1 KGHSH, CDR2 LQKENI. The CDR3 reads CASSSNPGQGYYGYTF. The CDR3 coding sequence is TGTGCCAGCTCATCTAACCCGGGACAGGGGTACTATGGCTACACCTTC.

V usage is TRBV10-3 and J usage is TRBJ1-5, with TRBD1 identical over 9 bases. Unmatched junction bases numbered 4, after V lost 6 bases and J lost 4 bases. CDR1 is ENHRY, CDR2 SYGVKD, per germline. The CDR3 is 14 residues long. DNA for the CDR3: TGTGCCATCAGGGAAGGACAGGGGAATCAGCCCCAGCATTTT. Translating it yields CAIREGQGNQPQHF.

The J gene is TRBJ2-3, the V gene TRBV7-9; the D gene is possibly TRBD2 (6 bases). Trimming took 0 bases from V and 4 from J, leaving 11 bases between them. The CDR3 has 15 residues. Germline CDR1 and CDR2: SEHNR and FQNEAQ (reference sequence). CDR3 nucleotide sequence: TGTGCCAGCAGCTTAGCTTCCCTAGCGTCAGATACGCAGTATTTT. Protein: CASSLASLASDTQYF.

The chain uses TRBV30 and TRBJ1-3, with D hard to call. From germline, CDR1 is GTSNPN and CDR2 SVGIG (reference sequence). V lost 0 bases and J 4 bases, leaving 7 bases between the germline ends. This CDR3 is 13 amino acids long. CDR3 amino acids: CAWSVRAGNTIYF. CDR3 bases: TGTGCCTGGAGTGTAAGAGCCGGAAACACCATATATTTT.